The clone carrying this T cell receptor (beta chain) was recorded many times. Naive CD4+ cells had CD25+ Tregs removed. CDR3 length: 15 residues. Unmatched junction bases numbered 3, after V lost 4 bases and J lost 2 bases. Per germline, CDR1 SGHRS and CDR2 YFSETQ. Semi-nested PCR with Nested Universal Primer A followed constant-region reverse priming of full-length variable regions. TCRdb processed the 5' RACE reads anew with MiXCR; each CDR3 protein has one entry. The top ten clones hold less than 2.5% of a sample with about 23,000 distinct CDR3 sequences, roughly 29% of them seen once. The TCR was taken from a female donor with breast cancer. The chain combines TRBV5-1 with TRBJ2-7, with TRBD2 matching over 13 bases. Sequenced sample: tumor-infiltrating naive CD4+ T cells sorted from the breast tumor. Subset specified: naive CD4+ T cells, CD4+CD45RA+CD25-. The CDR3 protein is CASSPGLAGAYEQYF. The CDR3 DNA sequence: TGCGCCAGCAGCCCCGGACTAGCGGGAGCCTACGAGCAGTACTTC.